The 9 T cell receptor beta chains below come from one sample, sequenced in a study of T cells in Graves' hyperthyroidism and ophthalmopathy. Amplification targeted TCR beta CDR3 regions from RNA transcripts. Using the HTBI primer set, a first-round RT-PCR was run on the TCR CDR3. TCRdb fed the multiplex PCR reads into MiXCR, producing one record per CDR3 protein. Among roughly 840,000 distinct CDR3 sequences listed, approximately 40% were seen once. Sequenced: blood. Receptors originate from a young man with Graves' hyperthyroidism.

V and J are TRBV29-1 and TRBJ2-2; 8 bases line up with TRBD2. The CDR3 runs to 12 residues. Germline V gene sequence: CDR1 SQVTM, CDR2 ANQGSEA. In nucleotides, the CDR3 is TGCTCCGGGGGGGCGGTCACCGGGGAGCTGTTTTTT. Its protein product is CSGGAVTGELFF.

The V gene is TRBV29-1, the J gene TRBJ1-3, with D uncertain. This CDR3 region has 12 residues. Per the germline V gene, CDR1 is SQVTM and CDR2 is ANQGSEA. Trimming shortened V by 8 bases and J by 2 bases, and 10 bases separated the two germline ends. CDR3 nucleotide sequence: TGCAGCAGTGCGGTGACTGGAAACACCATATATTTT. Its translation: CSSAVTGNTIYF.

This clonotype was seen a handful of times. The J gene is TRBJ2-3, the V gene TRBV29-1; 8 positions match TRBD1. This CDR3 contains 15 residues. Germline CDR1 SQVTM, CDR2 ANQGSEA. Trimming cost V 4 bases and J 2 bases; bases outside gene matches: 8. The CDR3, as DNA: TGCAGCGTTGGAAGGGGACAGGATAACACAGATACGCAGTATTTT. Translated: CSVGRGQDNTDTQYF.

This chain uses TRBV6-5 with TRBJ2-6; D is perhaps TRBD1 (5 bases). CDR3 length equals 16 residues. Per the germline V gene, CDR1 is MNHEY and CDR2 is SVGAGI. Trimming cost V 2 bases and J 0 bases, with 8 bases left between them. The CDR3 loop reads CASSYTTGSGANVLTF. For the CDR3, the DNA is TGTGCCAGCAGTTACACTACAGGCTCTGGGGCCAACGTCCTGACTTTC.

The rearrangement uses TRBV27 and TRBJ1-6; D unclear. The germline V gene has CDR1 MNHEY and CDR2 SMNVEV (reference sequence). The V end lost 6 bases, the J end lost 6 bases, and 9 bases lay between the germline ends. The CDR3 contains 13 residues. The CDR3 sequence: CASSQVPNSPLHF. The CDR3 nucleotides are TGTGCCAGCAGCCAGGTTCCTAATTCACCCCTCCACTTT.

This clonotype has ten or more counts. The CDR3 is CASSFEGPANTEAFF. Written as DNA, the CDR3 is TGCGCCAGCAGCTTCGAGGGGCCAGCGAACACTGAAGCTTTCTTT. This chain joins TRBV5-1 and TRBJ1-1; tentatively, D is TRBD1 (5 bases). Trimming cost V 2 bases and J 1 base, with 12 bases left between them. The CDR3 is 15 residues long. The germline V gene has CDR1 SGHRS and CDR2 YFSETQ.

This clonotype has more than one count but fewer than ten. This chain joins TRBV7-9 and TRBJ1-5; D unresolved. The CDR3 extends over 14 amino acids. The V and J ends lost 8 bases and 1 base respectively, with 12 bases between them. The germline gives CDR1 SEHNR, CDR2 FQNEAQ (reference sequence). This CDR3 reads CASFPAQSNQPQHF. CDR3 coding DNA: TGTGCCAGCTTCCCAGCTCAGAGCAATCAGCCCCAGCATTTT.

This clonotype was picked up a small number of times. The V gene is TRBV6-1, the J gene TRBJ2-7, with D unresolved. V was cut by 10 bases and J by 2 bases, with 9 bases left in between. The CDR3 spans 11 residues. The V gene's germline CDR1 is MNHNS and CDR2 SASEGT. In nucleotides, the CDR3 is TGTGCCATTCTACGAACCTACGAGCAGTACTTC. Protein sequence: CAILRTYEQYF.

In this sample, this clonotype turned up a few times. The rearrangement links TRBV9 to TRBJ2-6, with D uncertain. In germline, CDR1 is SGDLS, CDR2 YYNGEE. The CDR3 totals 18 residues. Trimming stripped 2 bases from V and 4 bases from J, with 19 bases between. The CDR3 reads CASSVDMGAMMGANVLTF. The CDR3 bases are TGTGCCAGCAGCGTGGATATGGGTGCCATGATGGGGGCCAACGTCCTGACTTTC.